This TCR beta chain was observed in a study of graft-versus-host responses after intestinal transplantation. Study as a whole: Multivisceral, liver-intestinal, or isolated intestinal grafts were transplanted into recipients. Once they had received anti-thymocyte globulin induction, all recipients took tacrolimus and steroids for three to four years.

Study-wide findings and caveats: Early post-transplant declines in HvG were associated with peak levels of circulating GvH clones.

V dropped 5 bases and J dropped 5; count of bases not matched to a gene: 5. The CDR3 sequence is 14 residues long. Germline V gene sequence: CDR1 MNHEY, CDR2 SMNVEV (reference sequence). Assay used: immunoSEQ multiplex PCR; TCRdb lists only in-frame clones, some missing. This repertoire shows roughly 69,000 clones, roughly 92% found once; its top ten account for 6.5% to 8%. Comments on this clone: Antigen specificity is unknown.

The material was bone marrow, obtained 734 days after intestinal transplantation. The sequence derives from a human patient who received an intestinal transplant, so some T cells may come from the graft donor. V is TRBV27 and J is TRBJ1-5, with 8 bases aligning to TRBD1. CDR3 coding DNA: TGTGCCAGCAGTCCGTCAGGGGGCGATCAGCCCCAGCATTTT. Amino acids: CASSPSGGDQPQHF.